One sample yielded the 31 T cell receptor beta chains listed below, sequenced in a study of human T cells and chemical hapten exposure. Time point indicated: patch test 1, 2 weeks after DPC sensitization. Treatment noted: therapeutic diphenylcyclopropenone sensitization with weekly scalp DPC. TCRdb passed the RACE reads through MiXCR, listing each CDR3 protein once. The data contain some 190,000 distinct CDR3 sequences, about a fifth of them singletons. The sample in question was whole blood, obtained in connection with sensitization to the hapten diphenylcyclopropenone (DPC). These receptors were obtained from a woman aged 45-65 years with alopecia areata. Some clones in this sample may be carry-over from other donors' samples.

This clonotype was recorded at least ten times. The gene calls are TRBV10-1 and TRBJ2-1, with TRBD2 identical over 14 bases. The V and J ends lost 10 bases and 9 bases, in that order; junction bases with no gene match: 5. The CDR3 runs to 13 residues. CDR1 is WNHNN, CDR2 SYGVQD, per germline (reference sequence). CDR3 DNA sequence: TGCGCCACCGGACTAGCGGGAGGTGGTGAGCAGTTCTTC. Translation: CATGLAGGGEQFF.

This sequence joins TRBV21-1 and TRBJ1-5. TRBV21-1 is given as a pseudogene. The CDR3 length is 14 residues. CDR3 coding DNA: TGTGCCAGCAGCAAAGGGTGTAGCAATCAGCCCCAGCATTTT. Its translation is CASSKGCSNQPQHF.

This clonotype came up a few times. J is TRBJ2-7 and V is TRBV27; D gene ambiguous. V was trimmed by 7 bases and J by 0 bases, leaving 7 bases between them. The CDR3 consists of 12 residues. The germline gives CDR1 MNHEY, CDR2 SMNVEV (reference sequence). CDR3 DNA sequence: TGTGCCAGCAAGGGCTTCTCCTACGAGCAGTACTTC. Translated, it gives CASKGFSYEQYF.

The chain employs TRBV5-1 and TRBJ2-1; 8 bases align to TRBD2. The V and J ends lost 4 bases and 7 bases, in that order; junction bases with no gene match: 13. The germline V gene has CDR1 SGHRS and CDR2 YFSETQ. This CDR3 region has 16 residues. The CDR3 DNA sequence: TGCGCCAGCAGCCTTAGCGGGACTAGTTTCGTGAATGAGCAGTTCTTC. Its protein is CASSLSGTSFVNEQFF.

The V gene is TRBV6-2 or TRBV6-3, the J gene TRBJ1-6; TRBD1 aligns across 7 bases. From germline, CDR1 is MNHEY and CDR2 SVGEGT. J was trimmed by 7 bases and V by 7 bases; bases with no gene match: 10. CDR3 length equals 15 residues. The CDR3 reads CASKFRGLTNSPLHF. The CDR3 DNA reads TGTGCCAGCAAGTTTAGGGGGCTTACAAATTCACCCCTCCACTTT.

The gene calls are TRBV21-1 and TRBJ2-1; the tabulated D call, TRBD1, remains unverified against the DNA. TRBV21-1 is a recognized pseudogene. This CDR3 is 16 amino acids long. CDR3 amino acids: CASSKAGQGEINEQFF. The CDR3 coding sequence is TGTGCCAGCAGCAAAGCGGGACAGGGGGAGATCAATGAGCAGTTCTTC.

J is TRBJ2-3 and V is TRBV5-1; D assignment may be TRBD1 or TRBD2 (5 bases each). CDR1 and CDR2 from the germline V gene are SGHRS and YFSETQ. This CDR3 is 16 amino acids long. V was pared by 5 bases and J by 4 bases, with 20 bases between. The CDR3 DNA is TGCGCCAGCAGTGAGGCATCCGGGACGTTGGCAGATACGCAGTATTTT. Translating it yields CASSEASGTLADTQYF.

This clonotype has a handful of counts. V usage is TRBV5-1 and J usage is TRBJ2-2; D is perhaps TRBD1 (6 bases). This CDR3 spans 14 amino acids. V lost 7 bases, J lost 0 bases, and 10 bases lay in between. CDR1 and CDR2 (germline): SGHRS, YFSETQ. CDR3 coding DNA: TGCGCCAGCGCTGGGGGCGCGAACACCGGGGAGCTGTTTTTT. It yields the protein CASAGGANTGELFF.

In its sample, this clonotype ranks as medium-sized. This rearrangement joins TRBV29-1 to TRBJ2-3; D is ambiguous. CDR3 size: 14 residues. Germline V CDR1 and CDR2: SQVTM, ANQGSEA. V was trimmed by 5 bases and J by 0 bases, leaving 12 bases between them. CDR3 nucleotides: TGCAGCGTTACAGCCGCTACTAGCACAGATACGCAGTATTTT. Translated, it gives CSVTAATSTDTQYF.

This rearrangement joins TRBV15 to TRBJ2-1, with 7 positions matching TRBD1. The CDR3 totals 16 residues. The germline CDR1 and CDR2 sequences are LNHNV and YYDKDF (reference sequence). With 8 bases clipped from V and 3 bases from J, the junction kept 13 bases outside the gene matches. CDR3 residues: CATDNFSTGNYNEQFF. The CDR3 nucleotides read TGTGCCACCGACAATTTTTCGACAGGGAACTACAATGAGCAGTTCTTC.

V gene TRBV29-1 combines with J gene TRBJ2-3; 13 nucleotides agree with TRBD2. From germline, CDR1 is SQVTM and CDR2 ANQGSEA. After removal of 2 bases from V and 5 bases from J, the junction contained 13 bases not matched to a gene. The CDR3 extends over 18 amino acids. The CDR3 sequence is CSVEIRTSGRGALDTQYF. The CDR3 DNA is TGCAGCGTTGAAATTCGGACTAGCGGGAGAGGGGCGTTAGATACGCAGTATTTT.

The chain couples TRBV6-1 to TRBJ2-2; weak D call: TRBD2 (6 bases). V lost 2 bases to trimming and J lost 4 bases, with 11 bases between them. There are 15 residues in the CDR3. Germline V lookup: CDR1 MNHNS, CDR2 SASEGT. CDR3 amino acids: CASSEMASVTGELFF. The CDR3 coding sequence is TGTGCCAGCAGTGAAATGGCTAGCGTCACCGGGGAGCTGTTTTTT.

This clonotype was detected a few times. The chain couples TRBV5-1 to TRBJ2-2, with TRBD2 matching over 10 bases. Germline values: CDR1 SGHRS, CDR2 YFSETQ. The CDR3 is 15 residues long. V trimming: 1 base; J trimming: 7 bases; junction bases outside the gene matches: 4. CDR3 sequence: CASSLRTSGYGELFF. CDR3 sequence (DNA): TGCGCCAGCAGCTTGAGGACTAGCGGCTACGGGGAGCTGTTTTTT.

The chain carries TRBV25-1 and TRBJ1-1; TRBD1 matches at 7 bases. The CDR3 sequence is 13 residues long. Per germline, CDR1 MGHDK and CDR2 SYGVNS. V lost 9 bases, J lost 1 base, and 5 bases stayed unmatched. CDR3 nucleotide sequence: TGTGCCAGTTTGACAGGGACGAACACTGAAGCTTTCTTT. It encodes CASLTGTNTEAFF.

The genes are TRBV20-1 and TRBJ1-5; 7 bases line up with TRBD1. Germline CDR1 is DFQATT and CDR2 is SNEGSKA (reference sequence). The CDR3 has 13 amino acids. After removal of 6 bases from V and 1 base from J, the junction contained 3 bases not matched to a gene. The CDR3 coding sequence is TGCAGTGCCTCGACAGGGAGCAATCAGCCCCAGCATTTT. It is translated as CSASTGSNQPQHF.

This clonotype has a count of ten or more. The chain uses TRBV5-1 and TRBJ2-1; 15 bases are shared with TRBD2. This CDR3 region has 16 residues. With 3 bases clipped from V and 6 bases from J, the junction kept 4 bases outside the gene matches. Germline lookup yields CDR1 SGHRS and CDR2 YFSETQ. CDR3 bases: TGCGCCAGCAGCTCCTGGACTAGCGGGAGGGCCAATGAGCAGTTCTTC. Translating it yields CASSSWTSGRANEQFF.

The chain couples TRBV29-1 to TRBJ2-3; unclear D gene. Per germline, CDR1 SQVTM and CDR2 ANQGSEA. This CDR3 spans 13 amino acids. Deletions cut 3 bases from V and 5 bases from J, with 12 bases between. CDR3 protein: CSVEPSKGDTQYF. CDR3 DNA: TGCAGCGTTGAGCCATCCAAGGGAGATACGCAGTATTTT.

Only a few counts were recorded for this clonotype. The chain is built from TRBV11-2 and TRBJ1-2; maybe TRBD1 (5 bases). The CDR3 sequence is 15 residues long. Germline V lookup: CDR1 SGHAT, CDR2 FQNNGV. Trimming took 2 bases from V and 5 from J, leaving 15 bases between them. The CDR3 sequence: CASSLMAGSRYGYTF. The CDR3 DNA is TGTGCCAGCAGCTTAATGGCAGGGTCTAGATATGGCTACACCTTC.

This clonotype was seen ten or more times. The chain carries TRBV5-1 and TRBJ2-3, with D tentatively TRBD1 (7 bases). The CDR3 extends over 15 amino acids. The V gene lost 4 bases and the J gene lost 0 bases, with 12 bases spanning the gap. In germline, CDR1 is SGHRS, CDR2 YFSETQ. The CDR3 DNA reads as TGCGCCAGCAGCAGGGGGCGGGACAGCACAGATACGCAGTATTTT. This sequence encodes CASSRGRDSTDTQYF.

The sample holds a few counts of this clonotype. V gene TRBV20-1 combines with J gene TRBJ1-2; a weak D match, TRBD1 (6 bases). V lost 0 bases and J lost 6, with 29 bases in between. The CDR3 loop spans 19 amino acids. Germline lookup yields CDR1 DFQATT and CDR2 SNEGSKA (reference sequence). The CDR3 sequence is CSARDVVRTGYPIGDGYTF. The CDR3 nucleotides are TGCAGTGCTAGAGATGTAGTGAGAACAGGGTACCCTATAGGGGATGGCTACACCTTC.

This chain joins TRBV7-3 and TRBJ2-2, with TRBD2 matching over 11 bases. With 5 bases clipped from V and 8 bases from J, the junction kept 7 bases outside the gene matches. This CDR3 is 15 amino acids long. CDR1 SGHTA and CDR2 FQGTGA come from the germline V gene. As DNA, the CDR3 is TGTGCCAGCAGCGTCACTAGCGGGAGAGCTGGGGAGCTGTTTTTT. Translation: CASSVTSGRAGELFF.

The chain is built from TRBV29-1 and TRBJ1-1; D not certain. This CDR3 region has 13 residues. With 3 bases removed from V and 0 bases from J, the gap between germline ends came to 8 bases. CDR1 SQVTM and CDR2 ANQGSEA come from the germline V gene. The CDR3 loop is CSVDVAMNTEAFF. In DNA form, the CDR3 reads TGCAGCGTTGATGTGGCTATGAACACTGAAGCTTTCTTT.

As concerns this clonotype: Without the conserved terminal phenylalanine or tryptophan, this CDR3 likely stems from a read error. The genes are TRBV9 and TRBJ1-1, with 7 bases identical to TRBD1. Per germline, CDR1 SGDLS and CDR2 YYNGEE. The CDR3 totals 14 residues. The V gene end was trimmed by 4 bases and the J gene end by 0 bases; junction bases not matched to a gene: 3. This CDR3 is CASSPGQLNTEAFL. CDR3 in DNA: TGTGCCAGCAGCCCGGGACAGTTGAACACTGAAGCTTTCCTT.

This clonotype came up once. The rearrangement links TRBV7-8 to TRBJ2-1; 14 bases line up with TRBD2. The CDR3 contains 18 residues. Germline assignment: CDR1 SGHVS and CDR2 FQNEAQ. V shed 3 bases and J 2 bases; nucleotides not matched to a gene: 6. CDR3 protein: CASSLAGLAGVAYNEQFF. CDR3 DNA: TGTGCCAGCAGCTTGGCGGGACTAGCGGGAGTCGCCTACAATGAGCAGTTCTTC.

This clonotype was counted a few times. CDR3 in DNA: TGTGCCAGCAGGTCTGGGGGGAGCGAGCGCTATGGCTACACCTTC. This translates into CASRSGGSERYGYTF. This chain connects TRBV12-3 or TRBV12-4 to TRBJ1-2, with D perhaps matching TRBD1 (5 bases). Trimming removed 6 bases from V and 4 bases from J, with 18 bases in between. The CDR3 has 15 residues.

This chain connects TRBV7-2 to TRBJ1-5; TRBD1 might be the D (6 bases). Germline-derived CDR1 and CDR2 are SGHTA and FQGNSA. The CDR3 spans 14 residues. V gave up 5 bases and J gave up 4 bases, with 12 bases separating them. The CDR3 coding sequence is TGTGCCAGCAGCCGGGGGGCAGGGAATCAGCCCCAGCATTTT. Translation: CASSRGAGNQPQHF.

This clonotype was seen more than once but under ten times. The CDR3 loop reads CASSSRGPQYF. The CDR3 DNA reads as TGTGCCAGCAGCTCCCGGGGCCCTCAGTACTTC. The rearrangement uses TRBV7-9 and TRBJ2-5; perhaps D is TRBD1 or TRBD2 (5 bases each). Germline V CDR1 and CDR2: SEHNR, FQNEAQ (reference sequence). CDR3 length: 11 amino acids. The V and J ends lost 4 bases and 11 bases respectively, with 11 bases between them.

The genes are TRBV12-3 or TRBV12-4 and TRBJ2-2; D assignment may be TRBD1 or TRBD2 (6 bases each). V lost 10 bases and J lost 2, with 14 bases in between. The CDR3 spans 14 residues. The chain's CDR3 is CATKGGLNTGELFF. The DNA for the CDR3 is TGTGCCACCAAAGGGGGGCTTAACACCGGGGAGCTGTTTTTT.

The chain combines TRBV29-1 with TRBJ1-1; D ambiguous. Trimming took 3 bases from V and 5 from J, leaving 13 bases between them. The CDR3 is made up of 13 amino acids. Germline CDR1 reads SQVTM; CDR2 reads ANQGSEA. CDR3: CSVEPVGRTEAFF. CDR3 nucleotide sequence: TGCAGCGTTGAGCCAGTAGGAAGAACTGAAGCTTTCTTT. Full variable domain (outside the CDR3, taken from reference TRBV29-1 and TRBJ1-1): SAVISQKPSRDICQRGTSLTIQCQVDSQVTMMFWYRQQPGQSLTLIATANQGSEATYESGFVIDKFPISRPNLTFSTLTVSNMSPEDSSIYLCSVEPVGRTEAFFGQGTRLTVV.

This clonotype was detected only a few times. This chain joins TRBV6-5 and TRBJ2-3; no reliable D call. The CDR3 contains 15 residues. V was trimmed by 6 bases and J by 2 bases, leaving 15 bases between them. Germline lookup yields CDR1 MNHEY and CDR2 SVGAGI. DNA of the CDR3: TGTGCCAGCAGACAGCCCGCGGCCCCCACAGATACGCAGTATTTT. This sequence encodes CASRQPAAPTDTQYF.

The chain is built from TRBV11-2 and TRBJ2-2; no definite D call. CDR1 is SGHAT, CDR2 FQNNGV, per germline. Trimming pared 5 bases from V and 5 bases from J, leaving 15 bases between. The CDR3 is 15 residues long. CDR3 amino acids: CASSIAGLHTGELFF. The CDR3 coding sequence is TGTGCCAGCAGCATCGCAGGCCTTCATACCGGGGAGCTGTTTTTT. The full variable domain, its missing parts supplied by reference TRBV11-2 and TRBJ2-2, is EAGVAQSPRYKIIEKRQSVAFWCNPISGHATLYWYQQILGQGPKLLIQFQNNGVVDDSQLPKDRFSAERLKGVDSTLKIQPAKLEDSAVYLCASSIAGLHTGELFFGEGSRLTVL.